The TCR beta chain described here comes from a study of shared clonotypes between healthy human individuals. Overall study results and limits: Generation probability values for non-shared clonotypes were lower than those for clonotypes shared by all four donors. Owing to a small donor count, the genetic and exposure-history diversity represented was limited. Clonotype sharing across a few donors was observed for about 4.8% of naive CD4 clonotypes.

The CDR3 runs 13 residues. Germline lookup yields CDR1 SGHTA and CDR2 FQGNSA. Trimming cost V 5 bases and J 8 bases, with 15 bases left between them. Concerning this clone: Antigen: not known.

Deep was the level at which the assay was run. The repertoire was sequenced with immunoSEQ multiplex PCR; TCRdb's copy has only in-frame clones and lacks some. The data hold about 2.4 million clones, with approximately 93% observed a single time. The receptor was isolated from a man aged 18 to 29 in good health. Some clones in this sample may be carry-over from other donors' samples. The V call is TRBV7-2, the J call TRBJ1-2, with D possibly matching TRBD1 (6 bases). The sequenced sample was naive CD4+ T cells from PBMCs. Subset of the sample: CD45RA+ positively selected. CDR3 sequence: CASSPWGHGGYTF. DNA for the CDR3: TGTGCCAGCAGCCCGTGGGGGCACGGGGGCTACACCTTC.